This note documents a single T cell receptor (beta chain) sequence. The antigen is undetermined. Other DNA variants within this sample encode the same CDR3. This sample stems from a study of Ad26.COV2.S vaccination and SARS-CoV-2 variants. Study-level information: This donor came from the COV1001 trial of Ad26.COV2.S.

V shed 4 bases and J shed 1 base, with 6 bases lying between them. Germline V gene data show CDR1 as LGHNA and CDR2 as YSLEER. This CDR3 has 13 amino acids. Study-wide results and caveats: The TCR breadth and depth analyses may have produced an underestimate of total T cell responses.

Treatment: over 15 received Ad26.COV2.S at low or high dose, single or two shots; 5 received placebo; per-sample allocation not given. Material that was analyzed had been drawn on day 63 after the first vaccine or placebo injection. The method was immunoSEQ multiplex PCR; TCRdb's version includes in-frame clones alone and lacks a portion of them. This sample yields 350,000 to 450,000 clones, of which approximately 91% are seen a single time; under 2% belongs to the top ten. V and J are TRBV4-3 and TRBJ2-3, with a weak D call TRBD1 (6 bases). The TCR originated in a person between 18 and 60 years old who received the Ad26.COV2.S COVID-19 vaccine or a placebo. The sequenced sample was peripheral blood, obtained in a trial of Ad26.COV2.S vaccine versus placebo. This CDR3 reads CASSRQGTDTQYF. The CDR3 DNA sequence: TGCGCCAGCAGCCGACAGGGCACAGATACGCAGTATTTT.